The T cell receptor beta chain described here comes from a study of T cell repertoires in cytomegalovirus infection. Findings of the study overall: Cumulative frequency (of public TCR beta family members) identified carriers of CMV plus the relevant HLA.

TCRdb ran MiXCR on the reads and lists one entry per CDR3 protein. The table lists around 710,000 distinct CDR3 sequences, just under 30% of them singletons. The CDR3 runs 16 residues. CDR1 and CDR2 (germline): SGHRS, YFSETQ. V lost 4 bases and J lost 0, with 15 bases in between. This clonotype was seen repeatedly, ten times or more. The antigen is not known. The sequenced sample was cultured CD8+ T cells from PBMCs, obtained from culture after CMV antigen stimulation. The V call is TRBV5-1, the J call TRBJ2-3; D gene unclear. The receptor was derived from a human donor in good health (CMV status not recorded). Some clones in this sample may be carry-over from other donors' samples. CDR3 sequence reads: CASSPRLLQSTDTQYF. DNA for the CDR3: TGCGCCAGCAGCCCTCGACTGTTGCAAAGCACAGATACGCAGTATTTT.